A single sample gave rise to the 10 T cell receptor beta chains below, sequenced in a study of shared T cell receptors in the human thymus (dated by TCRdb to about 2021). Library method: the immunoSEQ multiplex PCR assay. Sourced from immuneACCESS, this table was stored by TCRdb with only in-frame sequences that have V and J called. A share of the clones is absent; for the studies checked, an unresolved V gene accounts for under half, and the remainder has no known explanation. The sample data list approximately 730,000 clones, and approximately 83% of these were observed just once. Roughly 0.01% of the sample is held by the ten biggest clonotypes. This sample also belongs to another study, concerning human thymus T cells.

The specimen sequenced was thymocytes. The source is a girl younger than two with a congenital heart defect. Donor details come from another sample of the same person, matched by shared clones.

The J gene is TRBJ2-1, the V gene TRBV10-3, with 9 nucleotides matching TRBD1. CDR3 size: 15 residues. The V and J ends lost 4 bases and 9 bases, in that order; junction bases with no gene match: 10. Germline CDR1 ENHRY, CDR2 SYGVKD. CDR3 protein: CAISGTGVMRSEQFF. The CDR3 bases are TGTGCCATCAGTGGGACAGGGGTTATGCGAAGTGAGCAGTTCTTC.

V usage is TRBV4-1 and J usage is TRBJ1-5, with 10 bases aligning to TRBD1. The CDR3 is 16 residues long. The V gene's germline CDR1 is MGHRA and CDR2 YSYEKL. The trim removed 1 base at V and 7 bases at J, leaving 7 bases unmatched. The CDR3 sequence: CASSQGRQGARQPQHF. CDR3 nucleotides: TGCGCCAGCAGCCAAGGTAGACAGGGGGCAAGGCAGCCCCAGCATTTT.

The chain employs TRBV10-3 and TRBJ2-3, with 7 bases fitting TRBD1. The CDR3 is 14 amino acids. Germline V lookup: CDR1 ENHRY, CDR2 SYGVKD. J gave up 2 bases and V 8 bases, and 7 bases lay outside the gene matches. The CDR3 sequence is CAISYTGDTDTQYF. CDR3 sequence (DNA): TGTGCCATCTCCTACACAGGGGACACAGATACGCAGTATTTT.

This chain connects TRBV29-1 to TRBJ1-1, with D uncertain. This CDR3 is 12 amino acids long. Germline V gives CDR1 SQVTM, CDR2 ANQGSEA. Between the trimmed V and J ends, which lost 7 bases and 2 bases, there was a span of 11 bases. The CDR3 sequence is CSARRSNTEAFF. In DNA, the CDR3 is TGCAGCGCCCGCCGGAGCAACACTGAAGCTTTCTTT.

This sequence joins TRBV5-6 and TRBJ1-1; 9 positions agree with TRBD1. J lost 1 base, V lost 4 bases, and 11 bases had no gene match. The germline V gene encodes CDR1 SGHDT and CDR2 YYEEEE. CDR3 length equals 17 residues. The CDR3 coding sequence is TGTGCCAGCAGCCGTCCACAGGGGGCGCGGAGGAACACTGAAGCTTTCTTT. Translated, it gives CASSRPQGARRNTEAFF.

CDR3 in amino acids: CASNTVTGSSYGYTF. The CDR3 DNA reads as TGTGCCAGCAACACCGTGACAGGGTCTAGCTATGGCTACACCTTC. The chain combines TRBV2 with TRBJ1-2; 7 positions agree with TRBD1. V trimming: 7 bases; J trimming: 4 bases; junction bases outside the gene matches: 12. In germline, CDR1 is SNHLY, CDR2 FYNNEI. The CDR3 is made up of 15 amino acids.

This chain connects TRBV2 to TRBJ1-1; D is uncertain. The CDR3 has 13 amino acids. The germline V and J ends were trimmed by 3 bases and 8 bases, with 13 bases remaining between them. Germline V gene data show CDR1 as SNHLY and CDR2 as FYNNEI. CDR3 sequence reads: CASSEGGQTEAFF. The CDR3 DNA reads as TGTGCCAGCAGTGAGGGTGGGCAGACGGAAGCTTTCTTT.

The genes are TRBV7-9 and TRBJ1-5, with 10 bases fitting TRBD1. The CDR3 extends over 19 amino acids. The junction had 16 bases not matched to a gene; V was cut back by 3 bases and J by 5 bases. CDR1 SEHNR and CDR2 FQNEAQ come from the germline V gene (reference sequence). The CDR3 protein is CASSFSLAGTGEVDQPQHF. The CDR3 DNA follows: TGTGCCAGCAGCTTCTCCCTAGCCGGGACAGGGGAAGTCGATCAGCCCCAGCATTTT.

The rearrangement uses TRBV7-9 and TRBJ2-5, with D possibly being TRBD1 (7 bases). Trimming removed 5 bases from V and 5 bases from J, with 15 bases in between. CDR1 is SEHNR, CDR2 FQNEAQ, per germline (reference sequence). The CDR3 spans 14 residues. The CDR3 DNA reads as TGTGCCAGCAGCCGAGCAGGGGGGACGGAGACCCAGTACTTC. Its protein is CASSRAGGTETQYF.

This chain joins TRBV29-1 and TRBJ1-1, with D perhaps matching TRBD1 (5 bases). Germline V gene lookup returns CDR1 SQVTM and CDR2 ANQGSEA. The CDR3 runs to 18 residues. Deletions cut 1 base from V and 5 bases from J, with 26 bases between. CDR3 sequence: CSVEVTLGRVWGTTEAFF. The CDR3, as DNA: TGCAGCGTTGAAGTAACTCTGGGCAGGGTATGGGGCACGACTGAAGCTTTCTTT. The variable domain in full, completed from reference TRBV29-1 and TRBJ1-1, reads SAVISQKPSRDICQRGTSLTIQCQVDSQVTMMFWYRQQPGQSLTLIATANQGSEATYESGFVIDKFPISRPNLTFSTLTVSNMSPEDSSIYLCSVEVTLGRVWGTTEAFFGQGTRLTVV.